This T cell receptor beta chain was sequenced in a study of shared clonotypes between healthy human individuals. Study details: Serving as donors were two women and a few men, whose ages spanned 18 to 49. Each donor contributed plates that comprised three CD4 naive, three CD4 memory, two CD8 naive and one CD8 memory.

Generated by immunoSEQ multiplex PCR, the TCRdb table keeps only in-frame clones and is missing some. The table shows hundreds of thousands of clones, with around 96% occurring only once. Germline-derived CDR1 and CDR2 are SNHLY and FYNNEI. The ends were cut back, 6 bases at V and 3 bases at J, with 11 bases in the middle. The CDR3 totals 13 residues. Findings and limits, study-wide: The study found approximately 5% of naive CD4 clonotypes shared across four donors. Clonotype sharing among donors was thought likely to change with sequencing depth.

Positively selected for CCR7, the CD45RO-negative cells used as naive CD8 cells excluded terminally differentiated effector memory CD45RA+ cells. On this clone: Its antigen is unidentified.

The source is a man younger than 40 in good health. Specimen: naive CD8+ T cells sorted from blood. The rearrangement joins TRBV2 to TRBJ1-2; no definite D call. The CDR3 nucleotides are TGTGCCAGCAGGGACGGTGCGGACTATGGCTACACCTTC. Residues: CASRDGADYGYTF.